Listed below are T cell receptor beta chains from one sample, sequenced in a study of cytomegalovirus exposure and HLA in healthy donors. Libraries were prepared by immunoSEQ multiplex PCR; TCRdb keeps only in-frame clonotypes and omits some of them. Of more than 150,000 clones in the sample, approximately 84% were seen once. Sample: PBMCs. Receptor source: a girl under three years old in good health and CMV-seronegative. CDR3s include the opening cysteine and the closing phenylalanine or tryptophan. The D gene is left open where the match is weak. Clone size is given for some rows only: seen once, a few or many times, or a class if the clone is expanded.

j_call clone_size d_call v_call cdr3_nt cdr3_aa
TRBJ2-5 - - TRBV7-9 TGTGCCAGCAGCTACGGACAAGGAGGGATAGAGACCCAGTACTTC CASSYGQGGIETQYF
TRBJ1-5 once - TRBV5-1 TGCGCCAGCAGCTGGGGGGTTTATAGCAATCAGCCCCAGCATTTT CASSWGVYSNQPQHF
TRBJ1-3 - - TRBV5-8 TGTGCCAGCAGCTTGGAGCGAAACACCATATATTTT CASSLERNTIYF
TRBJ2-1 - TRBD1 TRBV18 TGTGCCAGCCTAGATCGGTCGGCAGGGGGATCCTACAATGAGCAGTTCTTC CASLDRSAGGSYNEQFF
TRBJ2-7 - - TRBV27 TGTGCCAGCAGTTTATACCAGGCCGAATCCTACGAGCAGTACTTC CASSLYQAESYEQYF
TRBJ1-1 - - TRBV7-9 TGTGCCAGCAGCTTAGCGCTGGGAGGGCCAGGCAATGCTTTCTTT CASSLALGGPGNAFF
TRBJ1-2 few - TRBV7-8 TGTGCCAGCAGCTCCAACAGGGAGGGAGGCTACACCTTC CASSSNREGGYTF
TRBJ2-1 - - TRBV9 TGTGCCAGCAGCGTAGGAGGAGACTACAATGAGCAGTTCTTC CASSVGGDYNEQFF
TRBJ2-7 once - TRBV30 TGTGCCTGGAGTCCCTTCCCGGGACTCCCATACGAGCAGTACTTC CAWSPFPGLPYEQYF
TRBJ2-1 - TRBD2 TRBV27 TGTGCCAGCAGCTTTCTGAGCGGGAGTGGGGGCAATGAGCAGTTCTTC CASSFLSGSGGNEQFF
TRBJ1-5 few - TRBV6-5 TGTGCCAGCAGCTCAGGGAAGCCGCCCCAGCATTTT CASSSGKPPQHF
TRBJ2-7 once TRBD2 TRBV5-1 TGCGCCAGCAGCTTGGGCCCCAGCGGGAGTATTAGCTCCTACGAGCAGTACTTC CASSLGPSGSISSYEQYF
TRBJ1-6 - - TRBV9 TGTGCCAGCAGCGTAGATGCGGGGAAATATTCACCCCTCCACTTT CASSVDAGKYSPLHF
TRBJ2-1 - TRBD2 TRBV4-3 TGCGCCAGCAGCCAAGAATTAAGGAGGACTAGCCCCGATGAGCAGTTCTTC CASSQELRRTSPDEQFF
TRBJ1-6 - - TRBV4-1 TGCGCCAGCAGCCGAGCCGGGACTGGAAATTCACCCCTCCACTTT CASSRAGTGNSPLHF
TRBJ2-3 - - TRBV4-3 TGCGCCAGCAGCCAAGTCCGGGAGCTCACAGATACGCAGTATTTT CASSQVRELTDTQYF
TRBJ1-4 few - TRBV30 TGTGCCTGGGCGACAGGACATAATGAAAAACTGTTTTTT CAWATGHNEKLFF
TRBJ1-2 once - TRBV5-1 TGCGCCAGCAGCGTCCCCAAAGAGAACTATGGCTACACCTTC CASSVPKENYGYTF
TRBJ1-6 - - TRBV5-1 TGCGCCAGCAGCTCGGGGGGGGGTAATTCACCCCTCCACTTT CASSSGGGNSPLHF
TRBJ1-2 once - TRBV7-9 TGTGCCAGCAGCTTAGGGGAACAGGCCCCTAACTATGGCTACACCTTC CASSLGEQAPNYGYTF
TRBJ2-4 - - TRBV27 TGTGCCAGCAGTCGCGGGGATCTTGCGAACATTCAGTACTTC CASSRGDLANIQYF
TRBJ1-1 - - TRBV2 TGTGCCAGCAGTGAAGAAAGGAGGAACACTGAAGCTTTCTTT CASSEERRNTEAFF
TRBJ2-7 - TRBD1 TRBV12-5 TGTGCTAGTGGTTTGACAGGGGGCTACGAGCAGTACTTC CASGLTGGYEQYF
TRBJ2-1 - TRBD2 TRBV5-1 TGCGCCAGCAGCTTGGAAGCGGGGATATACAATGAGCAGTTCTTC CASSLEAGIYNEQFF
TRBJ2-1 - TRBD2 TRBV4-3 TGCGCCAGCAGCCCCCGACTAGCGGGAGCGAACAATGAGCAGTTCTTC CASSPRLAGANNEQFF
TRBJ1-1 - TRBD1 TRBV9 TGTGCCAGCAGCGTCCGGGGACAGGGTGAAGCTTTCTTT CASSVRGQGEAFF
TRBJ2-7 - - TRBV7-3 TGTGCCAGCAGCCCAAGAGCTCGGGACAAGCCCTACGAGCAGTACTTC CASSPRARDKPYEQYF